This T cell receptor (beta chain) derives from a study of blood T cell repertoires in COVID-19. As for the study in general: Both acute and convalescent COVID-19 samples were obtained from the United States, Italy and Spain. In each case, the material was cDNA or gDNA derived from T cells, B-cell-depleted T cells, or PBMCs.

In the original processing: Quantification of nucleated cells was approximated via reference gene primer amplification. This table comes from immunoSEQ multiplex PCR, and its TCRdb copy is limited to in-frame clones, with some not included. V, J and clone size are those of that table, while D and trimming were read from the DNA. The profile shows under 150,000 clones, approximately 84% of them singletons. Germline V lookup: CDR1 SGHNT, CDR2 YYREEE (reference sequence). The CDR3 contains 16 residues. The V gene end was trimmed by 1 base and the J gene end by 6 bases; junction bases not matched to a gene: 6.

This TCR was sampled from a woman at least 80 years old in a cohort sampled during active or convalescent COVID-19. The rearrangement joins TRBV5-4 to TRBJ2-2, with 10 bases that match TRBD2. The sequenced sample was peripheral blood. The CDR3 DNA reads as TGTGCCAGCAGCTTGTCTAGCGGGGGACCGTCCGGGGAGCTGTTTTTT. It translates to CASSLSSGGPSGELFF.